This T cell receptor (beta chain) was observed in a study of blood T cell repertoires in COVID-19. At the level of the study: Samples taken during acute and convalescent COVID-19 were collected in the United States, Italy and Spain.

Trimming stripped 3 bases from V and 0 bases from J, with 6 bases between. From germline, CDR1 is MDHEN and CDR2 SYDVKM. The CDR3 has 14 amino acids. Profiled with immunoSEQ multiplex PCR; TCRdb holds only in-frame clones, not every one. The table shows 300,000 to 450,000 clones, with 70% to 90% occurring only once. The sample comprised peripheral blood. The chain employs TRBV28 and TRBJ1-5; D uncertain. The receptor's source is a woman aged 55 to 70 with COVID-19, enrolled during active disease. The chain's CDR3 is CASSFRASNQPQHF. CDR3 coding DNA: TGTGCCAGCAGTTTTCGAGCTAGCAATCAGCCCCAGCATTTT. Drawing the rest from reference TRBV28 and TRBJ1-5, the complete variable domain is DVKVTQSSRYLVKRTGEKVFLECVQDMDHENMFWYRQDPGLGLRLIYFSYDVKMKEKGDIPEGYSVSREKKERFSLILESASTNQTSMYLCASSFRASNQPQHFGDGTRLSIL.